What follows are 23 T cell receptor beta chains derived from one specimen sequenced in a study of Ad26.COV2.S vaccination and SARS-CoV-2 variants. As for treatment: about 20 received Ad26.COV2.S at low or high dose, single or two shots; 5 received placebo; per-sample allocation not given. The samples date from day 63 after the first vaccine or placebo injection. Assay: immunoSEQ multiplex PCR; the TCRdb copy retains only in-frame clones and omits some. The sample contains about 470,000 clones, 90% of which appear only once. This specimen was peripheral blood, taken in a trial of Ad26.COV2.S vaccine versus placebo. These receptors all come from a person between 18 and 59 years old who received the Ad26.COV2.S COVID-19 vaccine or a placebo.

The chain recombines TRBV7-3 with TRBJ2-1; weak D call: TRBD2 (6 bases). CDR1 is SGHTA, CDR2 FQGTGA, per germline. Trimming pared 0 bases from V and 6 bases from J, leaving 15 bases between. The CDR3 length is 16 residues. The CDR3 loop reads CASSLTDSGVSNEQFF. CDR3 DNA: TGTGCCAGCAGCTTAACTGACTCGGGGGTTTCCAATGAGCAGTTCTTC.

The chain combines TRBV10-3 with TRBJ2-7, with no clear D. From germline, CDR1 is ENHRY and CDR2 SYGVKD. The germline V and J ends were trimmed by 6 bases and 0 bases, with 9 bases remaining between them. There are 13 residues in the CDR3. CDR3 sequence reads: CAIRSLVSYEQYF. DNA for the CDR3: TGTGCCATCAGGTCACTTGTCTCCTACGAGCAGTACTTC.

The chain recombines TRBV7-8 with TRBJ2-7; 9 nucleotides align to TRBD1. The length of the CDR3 is 15 residues. The trim removed 2 bases at V and 4 bases at J, leaving 6 bases unmatched. Germline assignment: CDR1 SGHVS and CDR2 FQNEAQ. DNA of the CDR3: TGTGCCAGCAGCTTAACAGGGGGCAGGATTTACGAGCAGTACTTC. Its protein is CASSLTGGRIYEQYF.

This sequence joins TRBV3-1 (or the pseudogene TRBV3-2) and TRBJ1-2, with a possible D match to TRBD1 (6 bases). This CDR3 spans 15 amino acids. Between the trimmed V and J ends, which lost 5 bases and 7 bases, there was a span of 20 bases. Per germline, CDR1 LGHDT and CDR2 YNNKEL (reference sequence). CDR3 loop: CASSEANREGGGYTF. The CDR3 coding sequence is TGTGCCAGCAGCGAAGCCAACAGGGAGGGTGGTGGCTACACCTTC.

In DNA form, the CDR3 reads TGTGCCAGCAGCTTGGGCCACTACGAGCAGTACTTC. It encodes CASSLGHYEQYF. J is TRBJ2-7 and V is TRBV5-5; D not resolved. With 0 bases removed from V and 3 bases from J, the gap between germline ends came to 4 bases. Germline CDR1 reads SGHKS; CDR2 reads YYEKEE (reference sequence). CDR3 length: 12 residues. Drawing the rest from reference TRBV5-5 and TRBJ2-7, the complete variable domain is DAGVTQSPTHLIKTRGQQVTLRCSPISGHKSVSWYQQVLGQGPQFIFQYYEKEERGRGNFPDRFSARQFPNYSSELNVNALLLGDSALYLCASSLGHYEQYFGPGTRLTVT.

This chain uses TRBV7-8 with TRBJ2-7; possibly TRBD2 for D (5 bases). V was clipped by 0 bases and J by 2 bases, with 11 bases between them. This CDR3 is built from 15 residues. Germline lookup yields CDR1 SGHVS and CDR2 FQNEAQ. This CDR3 reads CASSLAVSATYEQYF. The CDR3 DNA sequence: TGTGCCAGCAGCTTAGCGGTTAGCGCTACCTACGAGCAGTACTTC.

V usage is TRBV28 and J usage is TRBJ1-2; TRBD1 matches 7 bases. The germline gives CDR1 MDHEN, CDR2 SYDVKM. The V segment lost 3 bases and the J segment 4 bases; nucleotides outside the gene matches: 5. The CDR3 has 14 residues. CDR3 DNA: TGTGCCAGCAGTTTTAGGGGACAGAGCTATGGCTACACCTTC. It yields the protein CASSFRGQSYGYTF.

The V call is TRBV4-2, the J call TRBJ2-7, with D possibly called TRBD1 or TRBD2 (5 bases each). Germline lookup yields CDR1 LGHNA and CDR2 YNFKEQ. The CDR3 totals 18 residues. V was clipped by 0 bases and J by 1 base, with 19 bases between them. Here the CDR3 DNA reads TGTGCCAGCAGCCAAGAGGACCCCCGGGACGGTCGATCCTACGAGCAGTACTTC. As protein: CASSQEDPRDGRSYEQYF.

The gene calls are TRBV7-3 and TRBJ2-3; TRBD2 matches at 9 bases. Trimming cost V 5 bases and J 4 bases; bases outside gene matches: 10. The CDR3 extends over 16 amino acids. Germline CDR1 and CDR2: SGHTA and FQGTGA. Written as DNA, the CDR3 is TGTGCCAGCAGCCCTTCGCGAGCGGGAGGCGCAGATACGCAGTATTTT. Encoded protein: CASSPSRAGGADTQYF.

This chain joins TRBV29-1 and TRBJ2-1; 8 bases align to TRBD2. CDR3 length: 16 residues. Germline CDR1 reads SQVTM; CDR2 reads ANQGSEA. The V and J ends lost 8 bases and 4 bases, in that order; junction bases with no gene match: 16. CDR3 residues: CSSPAGATERYNEQFF. The CDR3 coding sequence is TGCAGCTCCCCAGCGGGAGCTACGGAGAGGTACAATGAGCAGTTCTTC.

DNA of the CDR3: TGCGCCAGCAGCCAAGCGGGACAGGGGACGTCTAACTATGGCTACACCTTC. Protein: CASSQAGQGTSNYGYTF. The chain couples TRBV4-3 to TRBJ1-2; 10 bases agree with TRBD1. The CDR3 loop spans 17 amino acids. Germline values: CDR1 LGHNA, CDR2 YSLEER. Trimming took 1 base from V and 0 from J; bases not matched to a gene: 5.

The chain employs TRBV18 and TRBJ2-2, with TRBD1 matching over 8 bases. The CDR3 length is 15 residues. CDR1 is KGHSH, CDR2 LQKENI, per germline. V gave up 2 bases and J gave up 7 bases; unmatched junction bases: 6. In DNA, the CDR3 is TGTGCCAGCTCACCATACGGACAGGGCGTCGGGGAGCTGTTTTTT. This translates into CASSPYGQGVGELFF.

CDR3 in amino acids: CASSVGTLSNTEAFF. The CDR3 nucleotides read TGTGCCAGCAGCGTAGGCACCTTATCGAACACTGAAGCTTTCTTT. The V gene is TRBV9, the J gene TRBJ1-1; D remains unclear. Trimming shortened V by 0 bases and J by 1 base, and 10 bases separated the two germline ends. The germline gives CDR1 SGDLS, CDR2 YYNGEE. The CDR3 totals 15 residues. Based on the CDR3 plus reference TRBV9 and TRBJ1-1, the full variable domain is DSGVTQTPKHLITATGQRVTLRCSPRSGDLSVYWYQQSLDQGLQFLIQYYNGEERAKGNILERFSAQQFPDLHSELNLSSLELGDSALYFCASSVGTLSNTEAFFGQGTRLTVV.

In this sample, this clone turned up a few times. The chain is built from TRBV11-2 and TRBJ2-5; D is possibly TRBD2 (6 bases). The germline gives CDR1 SGHAT, CDR2 FQNNGV. The CDR3 sequence is 16 residues long. The V and J ends lost 1 base and 1 base respectively, with 13 bases between them. The CDR3 sequence is CASSLGMAGTQETQYF. As DNA, the CDR3 is TGTGCCAGCAGCTTAGGCATGGCGGGGACCCAAGAGACCCAGTACTTC.

A note on this clone: Other nucleotide sequences from this sample produce the same CDR3. The chain carries TRBV2 and TRBJ2-3; the D gene could be TRBD1 or TRBD2 (5 bases each). CDR3 length equals 13 residues. V was trimmed by 4 bases and J by 2 bases, leaving 7 bases between them. Germline CDR1 and CDR2: SNHLY and FYNNEI. CDR3 sequence reads: CASSGGSTDTQYF. The CDR3, as DNA: TGTGCCAGCAGTGGGGGGTCCACAGATACGCAGTATTTT.

This clone came up once. The chain uses TRBV30 and TRBJ1-1; 9 bases line up with TRBD1. Trimming at V came to 3 bases and at J to 4 bases, leaving 6 bases not matched to a gene. Germline V gives CDR1 GTSNPN, CDR2 SVGIG (reference sequence). This CDR3 has 14 amino acids. The CDR3 region is CAWRGTGPTTEAFF. The DNA of the CDR3 is TGTGCCTGGAGGGGGACAGGGCCCACCACTGAAGCTTTCTTT.

The V and J genes are TRBV7-9 and TRBJ2-1; D not resolved. From germline, CDR1 is SEHNR and CDR2 FQNEAQ (reference sequence). V lost 5 bases and J 9 bases, leaving 14 bases between the germline ends. The CDR3 extends over 13 amino acids. The CDR3 region is CASSLRVQVEQFF. The CDR3 region has the DNA TGTGCCAGCAGCCTCCGGGTCCAGGTTGAGCAGTTCTTC.

The rearrangement joins TRBV9 to TRBJ2-7; D possibly matches TRBD1 or TRBD2 (5 bases each). The CDR3 loop spans 15 amino acids. Trimming pared 0 bases from V and 6 bases from J, leaving 16 bases between. Germline values: CDR1 SGDLS, CDR2 YYNGEE. CDR3: CASSVEGIPGTEQYF. CDR3 sequence (DNA): TGTGCCAGCAGCGTAGAGGGGATCCCAGGGACCGAGCAGTACTTC.

V is TRBV4-2 and J is TRBJ2-7; D remains unclear. Deletions cut 0 bases from V and 2 bases from J, with 8 bases between. CDR3 size: 14 residues. Germline V gene lookup returns CDR1 LGHNA and CDR2 YNFKEQ. In nucleotides, the CDR3 is TGTGCCAGCAGCCAAGAAGTCCTAGCCTACGAGCAGTACTTC. The encoded protein is CASSQEVLAYEQYF.

The J gene is TRBJ2-7, the V gene TRBV9; TRBD1 matches at 10 bases. This CDR3 has 18 amino acids. In germline, CDR1 is SGDLS, CDR2 YYNGEE. Losses at the gene ends were 3 bases for V and 3 bases for J; bases not matched to a gene: 15. CDR3 sequence: CASSEGIPGQGRNYEQYF. The CDR3 nucleotides read TGTGCCAGCAGCGAGGGCATCCCGGGACAGGGGCGAAACTACGAGCAGTACTTC.

The rearrangement joins TRBV27 to TRBJ2-1, with 9 bases fitting TRBD2. The V and J ends lost 2 bases and 2 bases, in that order; junction bases with no gene match: 4. Germline V gene sequence: CDR1 MNHEY, CDR2 SMNVEV (reference sequence). This CDR3 contains 16 residues. The CDR3 bases are TGTGCCAGCAGTTTAATTGGGACTAGCACCTACAATGAGCAGTTCTTC. It encodes CASSLIGTSTYNEQFF.

This clone was seen a handful of times. V usage is TRBV2 and J usage is TRBJ2-7; D unclear. The germline CDR1 and CDR2 sequences are SNHLY and FYNNEI. CDR3 length: 16 amino acids. Trimming took off 4 bases at V and 6 bases at J, with 22 bases between the two ends. In DNA form, the CDR3 reads TGTGCCAGCAGTGTTGCAAACCCCTTTCGGTCGAGCGAGCAGTACTTC. Its protein is CASSVANPFRSSEQYF.

The chain uses TRBV5-5 and TRBJ2-5, with D hard to call. CDR3 length equals 12 residues. V lost 2 bases, J lost 4 bases, and 6 bases lay in between. The germline V gene has CDR1 SGHKS and CDR2 YYEKEE (reference sequence). For the CDR3, the DNA is TGTGCCAGCAGCTTTTCGGTAGAGACCCAGTACTTC. Its translation is CASSFSVETQYF.